These 2 T cell receptor beta chains originate from one sample sequenced in a study of breast tumors, draining lymph nodes, adjacent tissues. TCRdb analysed the multiplex PCR reads with MiXCR anew, one entry per CDR3 protein. The table has about 16,000 distinct CDR3 sequences, nearly 45% seen once. Sequencing input: tumor-adjacent breast tissue. All receptors derive from a female donor with breast cancer. Some clones in this sample may be carry-over from other donors' samples.

Turning to this clonotype: The DNA is left out, because the CDR3 cannot be placed on it with certainty; the CDR3 is given as TCRdb lists it. The chain links TRBV5-5 to TRBJ2-1; the listed D gene, TRBD1, was not tested against the DNA. Germline CDR1 is SGHKS and CDR2 is YYEKEE (reference sequence). Ends included, the CDR3 has 23 residues. The CDR3: CASSFYICSGTGFLSGKTKEQFF.

The V call is TRBV4-1, the J call TRBJ2-5; 13 positions match TRBD2. Germline-derived CDR1 and CDR2 are MGHRA and YSYEKL. The length of the CDR3 is 17 residues. Unmatched junction bases numbered 11, after V lost 5 bases and J lost 5 bases. The CDR3 DNA is TGCGCCAGCAGCTTCCGACTAGCGGGAGGTCAGGGGGAGACCCAGTACTTC. As protein: CASSFRLAGGQGETQYF.